What follows are 22 T cell receptor beta chains derived from one specimen sequenced in a study of T cells after yellow fever vaccination. One entry per CDR3 protein results from TCRdb running MiXCR on the 5' RACE reads. The sample holds hundreds of thousands of distinct CDR3 sequences, 12% seen once. The sequences come from PBMCs, collected on the day of the yellow fever booster vaccination. These receptors were collected from a young man who received the YFV17D yellow fever vaccine.

The chain has TRBV19 and TRBJ2-3, with D perhaps matching TRBD1 (6 bases). This CDR3 is 13 amino acids long. Trimming cost V 5 bases and J 6 bases, with 12 bases left between them. The V gene's germline CDR1 is LNHDA and CDR2 SQIVND (reference sequence). The CDR3 region has the DNA TGTGCCAGTAGTCAGGGGACGTGGGATACGCAGTATTTT. As protein: CASSQGTWDTQYF.

This sequence joins TRBV20-1 and TRBJ2-5, with TRBD2 as a possible D gene (6 bases). Germline CDR1 and CDR2: DFQATT and SNEGSKA (reference sequence). This CDR3 contains 13 residues. V gave up 6 bases and J gave up 3 bases, with 14 bases separating them. The CDR3 coding sequence is TGCAGTGCCCCCCTTAGCGGTGAAGAGACCCAGTACTTC. Translating it yields CSAPLSGEETQYF.

This chain links TRBV4-3 with TRBJ1-1; a possible D gene is TRBD1 (6 bases). Trimming took 0 bases from V and 8 from J, leaving 16 bases between them. This CDR3 region has 15 residues. Germline V gene sequence: CDR1 LGHNA, CDR2 YSLEER. The CDR3 loop is CASSQESVGGREAFF. Here the CDR3 DNA reads TGCGCCAGCAGCCAAGAATCCGTAGGGGGACGCGAAGCTTTCTTT.

This clonotype came up a few times. V usage is TRBV3-1 and J usage is TRBJ2-4; D unresolved. Germline CDR1 and CDR2: LGHDT and YNNKEL (reference sequence). This CDR3 spans 15 amino acids. Deletions cut 3 bases from V and 0 bases from J, with 9 bases between. The CDR3, as DNA: TGTGCCAGCAGCCATGGGGATCTAGCCAAAAACATTCAGTACTTC. Residues: CASSHGDLAKNIQYF. The complete variable domain, with remaining parts taken from reference TRBV3-1 and TRBJ2-4, reads DTAVSQTPKYLVTQMGNDKSIKCEQNLGHDTMYWYKQDSKKFLKIMFSYNNKELIINETVPNRFSPKSPDKAHLNLHINSLELGDSAVYFCASSHGDLAKNIQYFGAGTRLSVL.

This chain joins TRBV27 and TRBJ1-5; D call uncertain. Germline V gene lookup returns CDR1 MNHEY and CDR2 SMNVEV (reference sequence). The CDR3 loop spans 15 amino acids. Trimming took off 6 bases at V and 2 bases at J, with 14 bases between the two ends. The CDR3 region is CASSEVALGNQPQHF. The CDR3 DNA is TGTGCCAGCAGCGAGGTGGCCCTAGGCAATCAGCCCCAGCATTTT.

The chain combines TRBV29-1 with TRBJ2-5; no definite D call. The CDR3 is 8 amino acids. Trimming cost V 3 bases and J 9 bases, with 2 bases left between them. Germline V gives CDR1 SQVTM, CDR2 ANQGSEA. The CDR3 coding sequence is TGCAGCGTTGAGGCCCAGTACTTC. This sequence encodes CSVEAQYF.

This clonotype was counted a few times. The gene calls are TRBV29-1 and TRBJ1-1, with D uncertain. From germline, CDR1 is SQVTM and CDR2 ANQGSEA. V was shortened by 5 bases and J by 9 bases, with 13 bases between the two germline ends. The CDR3 totals 11 residues. CDR3 protein: CSVTVGGQAFF. CDR3 bases: TGCAGCGTTACGGTGGGAGGGCAAGCTTTCTTT.

This chain links TRBV6-1 with TRBJ2-2; 9 nucleotides align to TRBD1. Germline V lookup: CDR1 MNHNS, CDR2 SASEGT. CDR3 length: 15 amino acids. Trimming at V came to 6 bases and at J to 3 bases, leaving 5 bases not matched to a gene. In nucleotides, the CDR3 is TGTGCCAGCAGATCGGGACAGGGATACACCGGGGAGCTGTTTTTT. Protein: CASRSGQGYTGELFF.

The chain couples TRBV7-6 to TRBJ2-5; no firm D call. Germline CDR1 SGHVS, CDR2 FNYEAQ. V gave up 5 bases and J gave up 4 bases, with 11 bases separating them. The CDR3 length is 13 residues. CDR3 residues: CASSHEVGETQYF. The DNA for the CDR3 is TGTGCCAGCAGCCATGAAGTGGGAGAGACCCAGTACTTC. Drawing the rest from reference TRBV7-6 and TRBJ2-5, the complete variable domain is GAGVSQSPRYKVTKRGQDVALRCDPISGHVSLYWYRQALGQGPEFLTYFNYEAQQDKSGLPNDRFSAERPEGSISTLTIQRTEQRDSAMYRCASSHEVGETQYFGPGTRLLVL.

The table lists this clonotype with a few counts. V is TRBV5-1 and J is TRBJ1-1; maybe TRBD1 (5 bases). The CDR3 contains 17 residues. CDR1 and CDR2 (germline): SGHRS, YFSETQ. Trimming shortened V by 4 bases and J by 3 bases, and 22 bases separated the two germline ends. The CDR3 spells CASSLGTGSLIYTEAFF. CDR3 coding DNA: TGCGCCAGCAGCCTCGGGACGGGAAGTTTGATATACACTGAAGCTTTCTTT. The full variable domain, completed using reference TRBV5-1 and TRBJ1-1, is KAGVTQTPRYLIKTRGQQVTLSCSPISGHRSVSWYQQTPGQGLQFLFEYFSETQRNKGNFPGRFSGRQFSNSRSEMNVSTLELGDSALYLCASSLGTGSLIYTEAFFGQGTRLTVV.

This clonotype was observed a few times. The rearrangement links TRBV4-3 to TRBJ2-3; D call uncertain. The CDR3 runs 14 residues. The V gene's germline CDR1 is LGHNA and CDR2 YSLEER. V shed 0 bases and J shed 6 bases, with 10 bases lying between them. The CDR3 reads CASSQEGFEDTQYF. The CDR3 nucleotides are TGCGCCAGCAGCCAAGAGGGGTTTGAGGATACGCAGTATTTT.

The chain employs TRBV20-1 and TRBJ1-5; D is unresolved. Per the germline V gene, CDR1 is DFQATT and CDR2 is SNEGSKA (reference sequence). The CDR3 loop spans 16 amino acids. V was cut by 1 base and J by 0 bases, with 13 bases left in between. CDR3 sequence reads: CSARARATNSNQPQHF. CDR3 in DNA: TGCAGTGCTAGAGCCAGAGCAACGAATAGCAATCAGCCCCAGCATTTT.

This clonotype came up many times. CDR3 loop: CASSPRGSASNEQFF. In nucleotides, the CDR3 is TGTGCCAGCAGCCCGAGGGGATCAGCCTCTAATGAGCAGTTCTTC. The rearrangement joins TRBV7-9 to TRBJ2-1, with D perhaps matching TRBD1 or TRBD2 (5 bases each). The V and J ends lost 5 bases and 7 bases respectively, with 18 bases between them. CDR1 is SEHNR, CDR2 FQNEAQ, per germline (reference sequence). This CDR3 has 15 amino acids.

This sequence joins TRBV7-2 and TRBJ2-7, with D tentatively TRBD2 (6 bases). CDR1 is SGHTA and CDR2 is FQGNSA in the germline V gene. With 5 bases removed from V and 2 bases from J, the gap between germline ends came to 13 bases. The CDR3 contains 14 residues. CDR3 amino acids: CASSPRELTYEQYF. CDR3 DNA sequence: TGTGCCAGCAGCCCCCGGGAGCTAACCTACGAGCAGTACTTC.

This clonotype was recorded many times. The chain is built from TRBV12-3 or TRBV12-4 and TRBJ2-7, with 9 positions matching TRBD2. This CDR3 region has 15 residues. V lost 2 bases and J lost 1; bases outside the gene matches: 3. Written as DNA, the CDR3 is TGTGCCAGCAGTTTATTCCTAGCGGGATCCTACGAGCAGTACTTC. Its translation: CASSLFLAGSYEQYF.

V is TRBV27 and J is TRBJ1-4; D gene ambiguous. Germline CDR1 reads MNHEY; CDR2 reads SMNVEV (reference sequence). The CDR3 runs 14 residues. V lost 3 bases and J lost 5, with 10 bases in between. CDR3 residues: CASSFTDGNEKLFF. The CDR3 bases are TGTGCCAGCAGTTTTACGGACGGCAATGAAAAACTGTTTTTT.

In its sample, this clonotype was seen a few times. The CDR3 DNA is TGCAGCGTCTCTGCTTGGGAGGGTCGGCCAGATACGCAGTATTTT. The encoded protein is CSVSAWEGRPDTQYF. V usage is TRBV29-1 and J usage is TRBJ2-3, with 7 positions matching TRBD2. This CDR3 has 15 residues. The germline V gene encodes CDR1 SQVTM and CDR2 ANQGSEA. V lost 6 bases to trimming and J lost 4 bases; unmatched junction nucleotides: 13.

This clonotype was seen a handful of times. The chain carries TRBV10-3 and TRBJ1-5; D gene uncertain. Trimming took 3 bases from V and 6 from J, leaving 15 bases between them. The CDR3 is made up of 15 amino acids. In germline, CDR1 is ENHRY, CDR2 SYGVKD. The CDR3 is CAISEVGGSFQPQHF. The CDR3 nucleotides read TGTGCCATCAGTGAAGTTGGAGGCTCTTTTCAGCCCCAGCATTTT.

This clonotype was seen at least ten times. The chain's CDR3 is CASSLWGGYEQYF. The DNA for the CDR3 is TGTGCCAGCAGCTTATGGGGGGGCTACGAGCAGTACTTC. The rearrangement uses TRBV7-2 and TRBJ2-7; 7 bases line up with TRBD2. There are 13 residues in the CDR3. The germline CDR1 and CDR2 sequences are SGHTA and FQGNSA. The V segment lost 2 bases and the J segment 3 bases; nucleotides outside the gene matches: 1.

V usage is TRBV15 and J usage is TRBJ1-2; D possibly corresponds to TRBD1 (5 bases). The CDR3 length is 15 residues. V was trimmed by 1 base and J by 4 bases, leaving 13 bases between them. Germline assignment: CDR1 LNHNV and CDR2 YYDKDF (reference sequence). The CDR3 region has the DNA TGTGCCACCAGCAGAGGAACGGGGGTTGGCTATGGCTACACCTTC. As protein: CATSRGTGVGYGYTF.

The J gene is TRBJ2-7, the V gene TRBV6-2 or TRBV6-3, with 15 bases fitting TRBD2. Germline lookup yields CDR1 MNHEY and CDR2 SVGEGT. V was clipped by 6 bases and J by 6 bases; unmatched bases: 9. The CDR3 is 16 amino acids. The CDR3 coding sequence is TGTGCCAGCAGCCCCGGGACTAGCGGGAGGTTAGCCGAGCAGTACTTC. Amino acids: CASSPGTSGRLAEQYF.

A few counts support this clonotype. J is TRBJ2-3 and V is TRBV4-1; 14 bases map to TRBD2. V lost 4 bases to trimming and J lost 5 bases; unmatched junction nucleotides: 8. The CDR3 sequence is 17 residues long. CDR1 MGHRA and CDR2 YSYEKL come from the germline V gene. CDR3 coding DNA: TGCGCCAGCAGCCGCCCGGGGACTAGCGGGAGAGGAGATACGCAGTATTTT. The encoded protein is CASSRPGTSGRGDTQYF.